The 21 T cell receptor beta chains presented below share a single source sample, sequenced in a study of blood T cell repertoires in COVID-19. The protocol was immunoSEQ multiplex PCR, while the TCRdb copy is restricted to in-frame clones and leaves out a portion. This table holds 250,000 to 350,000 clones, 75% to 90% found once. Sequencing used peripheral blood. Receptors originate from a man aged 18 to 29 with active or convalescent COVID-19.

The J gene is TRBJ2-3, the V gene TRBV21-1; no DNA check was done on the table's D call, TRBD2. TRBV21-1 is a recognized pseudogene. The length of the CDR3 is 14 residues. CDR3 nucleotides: TGTGCCAGCTTCCGACTAGCGGGGAAGGGAGCGCAGTATTTT. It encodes CASFRLAGKGAQYF.

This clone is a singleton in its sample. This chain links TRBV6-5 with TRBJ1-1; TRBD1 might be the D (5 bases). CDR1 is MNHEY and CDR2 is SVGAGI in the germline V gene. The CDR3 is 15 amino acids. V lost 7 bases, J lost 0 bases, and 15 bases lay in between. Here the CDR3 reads CASNLQQGMNTEAFF. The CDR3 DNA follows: TGTGCCAGCAACTTACAGCAGGGAATGAACACTGAAGCTTTCTTT.

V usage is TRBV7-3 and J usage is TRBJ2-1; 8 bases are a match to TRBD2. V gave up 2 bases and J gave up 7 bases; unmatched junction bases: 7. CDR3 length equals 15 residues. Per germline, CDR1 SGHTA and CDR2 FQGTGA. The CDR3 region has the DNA TGTGCCAGCAGCTTATCGCTAGCGGGCCTTAATGAGCAGTTCTTC. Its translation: CASSLSLAGLNEQFF.

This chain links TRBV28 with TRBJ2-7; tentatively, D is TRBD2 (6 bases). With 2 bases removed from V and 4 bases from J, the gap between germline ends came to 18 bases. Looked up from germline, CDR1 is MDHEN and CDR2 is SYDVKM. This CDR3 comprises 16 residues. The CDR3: CASSLLMRGFQYEQYF. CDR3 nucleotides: TGTGCCAGCAGTTTACTTATGCGGGGTTTCCAGTACGAGCAGTACTTC.

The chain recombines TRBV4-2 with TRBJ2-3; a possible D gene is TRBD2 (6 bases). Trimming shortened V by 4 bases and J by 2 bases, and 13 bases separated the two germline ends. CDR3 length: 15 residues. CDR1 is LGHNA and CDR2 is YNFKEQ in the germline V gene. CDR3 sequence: CASSLRLEDTDTQYF. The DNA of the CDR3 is TGTGCCAGCAGCCTACGACTAGAAGACACAGATACGCAGTATTTT.

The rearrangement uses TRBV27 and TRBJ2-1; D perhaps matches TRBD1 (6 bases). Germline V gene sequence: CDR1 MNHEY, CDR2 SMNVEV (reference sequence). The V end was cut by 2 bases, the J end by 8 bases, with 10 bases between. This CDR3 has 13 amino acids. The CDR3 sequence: CASSLVGADEQFF. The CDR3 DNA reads TGTGCCAGCAGTTTAGTGGGGGCGGATGAGCAGTTCTTC.

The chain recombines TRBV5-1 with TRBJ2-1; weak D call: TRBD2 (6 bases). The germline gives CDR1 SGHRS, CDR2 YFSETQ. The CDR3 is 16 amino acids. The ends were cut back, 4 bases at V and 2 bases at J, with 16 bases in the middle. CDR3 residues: CASSNGHSGPYNEQFF. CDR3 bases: TGCGCCAGCAGCAACGGGCATAGCGGACCCTACAATGAGCAGTTCTTC.

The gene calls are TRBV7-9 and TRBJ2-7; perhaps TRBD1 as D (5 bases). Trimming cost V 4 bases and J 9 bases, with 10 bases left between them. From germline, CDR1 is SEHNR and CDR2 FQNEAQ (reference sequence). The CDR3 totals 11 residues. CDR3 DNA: TGTGCCAGCAGCTCCGACAGCCGGCAGTACTTC. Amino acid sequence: CASSSDSRQYF.

The CDR3 loop reads CASRDRAYEQYF. The CDR3 bases are TGTGCCAGCAGGGACAGAGCCTACGAGCAGTACTTC. The J gene is TRBJ2-7, the V gene TRBV2; maybe TRBD1 (6 bases). Germline loops: CDR1 SNHLY, CDR2 FYNNEI. The CDR3 loop spans 12 amino acids. V gave up 6 bases and J gave up 2 bases, with 8 bases separating them.

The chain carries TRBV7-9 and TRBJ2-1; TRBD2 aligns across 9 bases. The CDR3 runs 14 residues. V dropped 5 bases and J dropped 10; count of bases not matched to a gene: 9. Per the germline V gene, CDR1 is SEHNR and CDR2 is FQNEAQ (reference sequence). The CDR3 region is CASSLYLAGGEQFF. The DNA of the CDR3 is TGTGCCAGCAGCCTCTATCTGGCGGGGGGGGAGCAGTTCTTC.

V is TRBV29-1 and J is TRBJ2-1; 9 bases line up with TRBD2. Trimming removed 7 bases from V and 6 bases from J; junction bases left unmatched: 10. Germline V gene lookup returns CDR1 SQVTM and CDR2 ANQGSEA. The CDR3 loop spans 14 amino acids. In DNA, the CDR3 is TGCAGCGCCACGGCAGGGCGGGGGGGCAATGAGCAGTTCTTC. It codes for CSATAGRGGNEQFF.

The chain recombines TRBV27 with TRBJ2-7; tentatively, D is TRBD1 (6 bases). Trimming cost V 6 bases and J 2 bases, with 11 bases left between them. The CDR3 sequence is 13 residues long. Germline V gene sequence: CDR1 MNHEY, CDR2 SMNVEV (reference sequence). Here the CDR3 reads CASRSGHTYEQYF. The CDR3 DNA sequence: TGTGCCAGCAGGTCGGGACATACCTACGAGCAGTACTTC.

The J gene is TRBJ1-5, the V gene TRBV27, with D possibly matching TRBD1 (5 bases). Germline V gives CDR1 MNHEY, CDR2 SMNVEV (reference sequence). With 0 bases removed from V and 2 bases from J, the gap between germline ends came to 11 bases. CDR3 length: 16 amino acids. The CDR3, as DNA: TGTGCCAGCAGTTTATCGGGGGGGGTTGGCAATCAGCCCCAGCATTTT. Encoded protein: CASSLSGGVGNQPQHF.

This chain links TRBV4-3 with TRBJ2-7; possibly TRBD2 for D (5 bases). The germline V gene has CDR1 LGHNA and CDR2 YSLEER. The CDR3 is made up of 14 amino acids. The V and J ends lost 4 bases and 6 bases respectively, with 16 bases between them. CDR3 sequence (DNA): TGCGCCAGCAGCCCCCGACGGGGTGTTGGCGAGCAGTACTTC. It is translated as CASSPRRGVGEQYF.

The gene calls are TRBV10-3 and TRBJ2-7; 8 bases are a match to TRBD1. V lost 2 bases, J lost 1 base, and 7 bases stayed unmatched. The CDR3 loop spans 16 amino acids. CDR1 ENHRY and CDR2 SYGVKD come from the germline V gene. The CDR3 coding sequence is TGTGCCATCAGTGAGACCCCGGGACAGGAATCCTACGAGCAGTACTTC. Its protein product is CAISETPGQESYEQYF.

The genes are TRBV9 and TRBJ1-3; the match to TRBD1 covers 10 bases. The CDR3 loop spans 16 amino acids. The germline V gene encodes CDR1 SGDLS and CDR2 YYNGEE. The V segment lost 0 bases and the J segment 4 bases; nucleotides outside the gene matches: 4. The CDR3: CASSVGDRGHGNTIYF. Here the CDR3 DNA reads TGTGCCAGCAGCGTAGGGGACAGGGGCCACGGAAACACCATATATTTT.

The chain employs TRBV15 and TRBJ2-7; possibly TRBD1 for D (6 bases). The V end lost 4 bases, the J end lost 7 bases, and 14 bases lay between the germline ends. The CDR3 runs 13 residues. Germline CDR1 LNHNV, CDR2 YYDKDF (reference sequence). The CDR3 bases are TGTGCCACCAGCACACAGGGTTTGCGGGAGCAGTACTTC. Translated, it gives CATSTQGLREQYF.

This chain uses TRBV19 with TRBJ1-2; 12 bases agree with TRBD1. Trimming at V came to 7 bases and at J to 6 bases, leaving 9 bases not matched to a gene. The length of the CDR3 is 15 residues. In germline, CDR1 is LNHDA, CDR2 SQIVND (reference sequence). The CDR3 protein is CASTIRGQGADGYTF. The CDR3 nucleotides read TGTGCCAGTACCATCAGGGGACAGGGGGCTGATGGCTACACCTTC.

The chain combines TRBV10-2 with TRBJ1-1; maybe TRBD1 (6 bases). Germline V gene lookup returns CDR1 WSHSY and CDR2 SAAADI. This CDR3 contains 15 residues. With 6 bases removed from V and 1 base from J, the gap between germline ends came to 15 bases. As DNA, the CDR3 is TGCGCCAGCAGGTTGGGAGGGACACCGAACACTGAAGCTTTCTTT. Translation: CASRLGGTPNTEAFF.

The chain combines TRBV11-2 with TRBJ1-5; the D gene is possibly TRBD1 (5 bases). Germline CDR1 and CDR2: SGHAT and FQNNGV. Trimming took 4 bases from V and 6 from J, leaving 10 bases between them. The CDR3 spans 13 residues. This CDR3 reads CASSSDMTQPQHF. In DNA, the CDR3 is TGTGCCAGCAGCTCGGACATGACTCAGCCCCAGCATTTT.

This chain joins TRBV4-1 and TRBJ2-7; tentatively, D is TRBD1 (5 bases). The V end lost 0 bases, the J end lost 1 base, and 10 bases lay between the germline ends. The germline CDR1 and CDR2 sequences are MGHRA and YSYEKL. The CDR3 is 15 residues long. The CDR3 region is CASSQEQGISYEQYF. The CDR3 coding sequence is TGCGCCAGCAGCCAAGAGCAGGGAATTTCCTACGAGCAGTACTTC.